The rows below give T cell receptor beta chains drawn from one sample of a study of blood T cells in healthy people across ages. One entry per CDR3 protein results from TCRdb running MiXCR on the 5' RACE reads. The table has over 600,000 distinct CDR3 sequences, 40% to 50% seen once; the top ten hold about 32%. Sequenced input: blood. The origin of the receptors is an elderly man in good health. Both conserved end residues are part of each CDR3. D genes are given only for firm matches. Size values are once, few and many counts, or a class for expanded clones, and some rows have none.

d_call clone_size j_call v_call cdr3_aa cdr3_nt
NA NA TRBJ2-7 TRBV7-6 CASSYQEGYPYEQYF TGTGCCAGCAGCTACCAAGAAGGTTACCCCTACGAGCAGTACTTC
NA NA TRBJ2-1 TRBV7-2 CASSLILGNEQFF TGTGCCAGCAGCTTGATCCTGGGGAATGAGCAGTTCTTC
NA many TRBJ2-4 TRBV29-1 CSVEQGGGKNIQYF TGCAGCGTTGAGCAGGGAGGCGGCAAAAACATTCAGTACTTC
TRBD2 NA TRBJ2-7 TRBV9 CASSVGGLAGVSEQYF TGTGCCAGCAGCGTAGGGGGGCTAGCGGGAGTTAGCGAGCAGTACTTC
TRBD1 once TRBJ2-2 TRBV6-6 CASSPGQPPTGELFF TGTGCCAGCAGCCCGGGACAGCCTCCCACCGGGGAGCTGTTTTTT
NA few TRBJ2-2 TRBV27 CASSFRPPGSTGELFF TGTGCCAGCAGTTTCAGGCCCCCAGGGAGTACCGGGGAGCTGTTTTTT
NA many TRBJ2-6 TRBV7-9 CASSLGTAGSGANVLTF TGTGCCAGCAGCTTAGGAACGGCGGGCTCTGGGGCCAACGTCCTGACTTTC
NA NA TRBJ1-5 TRBV3-1 CASSQMGGNQPQHF TGTGCCAGCAGCCAGATGGGGGGCAATCAGCCCCAGCATTTT
NA few TRBJ2-1 TRBV5-1 CASSPGQPSWGQFF TGCGCCAGCAGCCCCGGACAGCCCTCGTGGGGACAGTTCTTC
TRBD2 many TRBJ2-5 TRBV24-1 CATSDSAGTSGKETQYF TGTGCCACCAGTGATTCGGCCGGGACTAGCGGGAAGGAGACCCAGTACTTC
NA NA TRBJ2-1 TRBV28 CASSLYSSQETQFF TGTGCCAGCAGTTTATATAGCAGTCAAGAGACCCAGTTCTTC
NA NA TRBJ1-5 TRBV7-2 CASGSRQGLGPQHF TGTGCCAGCGGGTCCCGACAAGGGCTGGGGCCCCAGCATTTT
NA once TRBJ1-4 TRBV6-6 CASSYGPNEKLFF TGTGCCAGCAGTTACGGCCCTAATGAAAAACTGTTTTTT
TRBD1 few TRBJ2-6 TRBV4-2 CASSQDSRDSFSGANVLTF TGTGCCAGCAGCCAAGACAGCCGGGACAGCTTCTCTGGGGCCAACGTCCTGACTTTC
NA NA TRBJ2-3 TRBV29-1 CSPKRLDTDTQYF TGCAGCCCCAAAAGACTCGACACAGATACGCAGTATTTT
NA NA TRBJ2-1 TRBV7-2 CASSLMRNEQFF TGTGCCAGCAGCTTAATGCGCAATGAGCAGTTCTTC
TRBD2 once TRBJ2-3 TRBV7-2 CASRAGGPRDTQYF TGTGCCAGCAGGGCGGGAGGGCCGAGAGATACGCAGTATTTT
TRBD2 NA TRBJ2-1 TRBV24-1 CATSDWTSGGDNEQFF TGTGCCACCAGTGATTGGACTAGCGGAGGGGACAATGAGCAGTTCTTC
NA NA TRBJ2-5 TRBV5-1 CASSPDFVVSYNEQYF TGCGCCAGCAGCCCTGACTTTGTGGTCTCCTACAATGAGCAGTACTTC
NA NA TRBJ2-4 TRBV6-6 CASMGDGKNIQYF TGTGCCAGCATGGGGGACGGCAAAAACATTCAGTACTTC
NA NA TRBJ1-1 TRBV7-2 CASSQNSEAFF TGTGCCAGCAGCCAAAACTCTGAAGCTTTCTTT
NA NA TRBJ2-7 TRBV9 CASSVGDLTYEQYF TGTGCCAGCAGCGTAGGGGACCTAACCTACGAGCAGTACTTC
TRBD1 NA TRBJ1-6 TRBV6-2/TRBV6-3 CASKGTGFLPLHF TGTGCCAGCAAAGGGACAGGGTTTCTACCCCTCCACTTT
NA few TRBJ2-2 TRBV29-1 CSVQGHGNTGELFF TGCAGCGTCCAGGGACATGGGAACACCGGGGAGCTGTTTTTT
NA NA TRBJ2-1 TRBV6-2/TRBV6-3 CASSYGGADNEQFF TGTGCCAGCAGTTACGGGGGGGCCGACAATGAGCAGTTCTTC
NA many TRBJ2-7 TRBV4-3 CASSQDWSSRSKGQYF TGCGCCAGCAGCCAAGATTGGAGCTCACGAAGTAAAGGGCAGTACTTC
NA NA TRBJ1-2 TRBV6-2/TRBV6-3 CASSWDKNYNYGYTF TGTGCCAGCAGCTGGGACAAGAATTATAATTATGGCTACACCTTC
NA many TRBJ2-2 TRBV24-1 CATSDSGLGRTGELFF TGTGCCACCAGTGATTCCGGGCTAGGTAGGACCGGGGAGCTGTTTTTT
NA NA TRBJ2-5 TRBV24-1 CATSDVEREGWETQYF TGTGCCACCAGTGACGTCGAGCGCGAGGGATGGGAGACCCAGTACTTC
NA few TRBJ2-7 TRBV5-4 CASSSPGAKAYEQYF TGTGCCAGCAGCTCCCCGGGGGCGAAGGCATACGAGCAGTACTTC
NA NA TRBJ1-2 TRBV4-1 CASSPVTGNYGYTF TGCGCCAGCAGCCCAGTAACAGGGAACTATGGCTACACCTTC
NA few TRBJ1-1 TRBV29-1 CSSIRRNTEAFF TGCAGTTCGATCCGACGGAACACTGAAGCTTTCTTT
NA many TRBJ1-1 TRBV5-1 CASNPREGGTEAFF TGCGCCAGCAACCCACGTGAGGGGGGGACTGAAGCTTTCTTT
TRBD2 NA TRBJ2-1 TRBV7-2 CTSSSPKLAVNEQFF TGTACCAGCAGCAGCCCCAAGCTAGCGGTCAATGAGCAGTTCTTC
NA NA TRBJ2-1 TRBV4-2 CASSQVQDNEQFF TGTGCCAGCAGCCAAGTGCAGGACAATGAGCAGTTCTTC
NA many TRBJ2-3 TRBV6-6 CASSFTTQRGQDTQYF TGTGCCAGCTCCTTCACTACCCAGCGAGGACAAGATACGCAGTATTTT
NA few TRBJ2-1 TRBV7-2 CASSLASKSEQFF TGTGCCAGCAGCTTAGCCAGTAAGAGTGAGCAGTTCTTC
TRBD1 NA TRBJ2-5 TRBV5-1 CASSGGTGKETQYF TGCGCCAGCAGCGGGGGGACAGGGAAAGAGACCCAGTACTTC
NA NA TRBJ2-5 TRBV5-1 CASSFFDQETQYF TGCGCCAGCAGCTTTTTCGACCAAGAGACCCAGTACTTC
TRBD1 few TRBJ2-7 TRBV27 CASTAEEPTGTGLNEQYF TGTGCCAGCACCGCCGAGGAACCCACCGGGACAGGGTTGAACGAGCAGTACTTC
NA NA TRBJ2-3 TRBV6-6 CASNQQGISTDTQYF TGTGCCAGTAATCAACAGGGAATTTCCACAGATACGCAGTATTTT
TRBD1 few TRBJ2-5 TRBV7-7 CASSLLGTAYQETQYF TGTGCCAGCAGTCTACTCGGGACAGCCTACCAAGAGACCCAGTACTTC
TRBD1 NA TRBJ1-6 TRBV20-1 CSAPSTGPTSPLHF TGCAGTGCTCCATCGACAGGGCCAACCTCACCCCTCCACTTT
TRBD1 few TRBJ2-7 TRBV10-3 CAISPRTGGGEEQYF TGTGCCATCAGTCCCAGGACAGGGGGTGGAGAGGAGCAGTACTTC
TRBD1 NA TRBJ1-2 TRBV7-2 CASSYRTGDSYGYTF TGTGCCAGCAGCTACCGGACAGGGGATAGCTATGGCTACACCTTC
TRBD2 NA TRBJ2-7 TRBV7-8 CASSSTSGSLEQYF TGTGCCAGCAGCTCCACTAGCGGGAGTCTCGAGCAGTACTTC